This T cell receptor (beta chain) is drawn from a study of CD8 T cells in Susac syndrome. Germline CDR1 and CDR2: SEHNR and FQNEAQ (reference sequence). The CDR3 sequence is 13 residues long. Trimming took off 8 bases at V and 1 base at J, with 11 bases between the two ends. RNA totalling 0.5 to 1 ug underwent reverse transcription with random hexamers. TCRdb fed the immunoSEQ multiplex PCR reads into MiXCR, producing one record per CDR3 protein. The top ten clones hold more than 0.2% of a sample with 150,000 to 180,000 distinct CDR3 sequences, approximately 94% of them seen once. This chain links TRBV7-9 with TRBJ2-5; D uncertain. What was sequenced was CD8+ T cells from PBMCs. This clonotype originated in a human donor with multiple sclerosis. CDR3 residues: CASLPSAQETQYF. The CDR3 DNA reads TGTGCCAGCCTTCCTTCGGCCCAAGAGACCCAGTACTTC. The variable domain in full, completed from reference TRBV7-9 and TRBJ2-5, reads DTGVSQNPRHKITKRGQNVTFRCDPISEHNRLYWYRQTLGQGPEFLTYFQNEAQLEKSRLLSDRFSAERPKGSFSTLEIQRTEQGDSAMYLCASLPSAQETQYFGPGTRLLVL.